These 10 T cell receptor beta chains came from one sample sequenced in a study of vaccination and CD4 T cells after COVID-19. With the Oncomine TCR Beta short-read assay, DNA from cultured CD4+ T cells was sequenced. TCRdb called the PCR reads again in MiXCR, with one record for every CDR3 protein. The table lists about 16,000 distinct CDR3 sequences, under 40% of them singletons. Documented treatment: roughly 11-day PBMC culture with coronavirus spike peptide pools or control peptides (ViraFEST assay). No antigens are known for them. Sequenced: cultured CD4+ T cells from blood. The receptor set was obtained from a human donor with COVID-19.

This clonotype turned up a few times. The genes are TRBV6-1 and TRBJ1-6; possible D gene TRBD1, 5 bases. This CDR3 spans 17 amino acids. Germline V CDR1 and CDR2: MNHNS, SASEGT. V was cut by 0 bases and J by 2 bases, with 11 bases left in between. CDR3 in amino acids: CASSEALTGAYNSPLHF. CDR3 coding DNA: TGTGCCAGCAGTGAAGCCCTAACGGGGGCCTATAATTCACCCCTCCACTTT.

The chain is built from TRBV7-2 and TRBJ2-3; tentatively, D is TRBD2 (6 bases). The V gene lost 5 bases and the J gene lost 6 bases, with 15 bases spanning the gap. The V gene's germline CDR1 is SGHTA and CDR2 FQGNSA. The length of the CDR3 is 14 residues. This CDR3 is CASSPSGDHDTQYF. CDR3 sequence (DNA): TGTGCCAGCAGCCCCTCGGGAGACCACGATACGCAGTATTTT. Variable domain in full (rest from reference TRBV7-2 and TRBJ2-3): GAGVSQSPSNKVTEKGKDVELRCDPISGHTALYWYRQSLGQGLEFLIYFQGNSAPDKSGLPSDRFSAERTGGSVSTLTIQRTQQEDSAVYLCASSPSGDHDTQYFGPGTRLTVL.

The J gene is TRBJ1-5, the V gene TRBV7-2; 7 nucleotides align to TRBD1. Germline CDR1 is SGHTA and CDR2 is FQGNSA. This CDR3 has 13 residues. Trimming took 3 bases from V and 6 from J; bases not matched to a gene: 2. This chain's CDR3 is CASSFDRAQPQHF. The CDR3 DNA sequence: TGTGCCAGCAGCTTCGACAGGGCTCAGCCCCAGCATTTT.

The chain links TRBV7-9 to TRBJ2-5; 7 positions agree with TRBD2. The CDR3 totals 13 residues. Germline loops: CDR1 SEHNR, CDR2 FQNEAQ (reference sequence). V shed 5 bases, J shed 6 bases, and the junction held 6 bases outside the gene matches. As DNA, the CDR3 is TGTGCCAGCAGCCGGGGGGAGGGGAAGACCCAGTACTTC. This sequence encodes CASSRGEGKTQYF.

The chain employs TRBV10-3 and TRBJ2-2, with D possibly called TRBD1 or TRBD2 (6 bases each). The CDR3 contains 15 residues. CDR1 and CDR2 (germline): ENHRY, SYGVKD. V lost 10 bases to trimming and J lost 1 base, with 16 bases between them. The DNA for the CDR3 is TGTGCCACCAGAGGGGGGACGGGGAACACCGGGGAGCTGTTTTTT. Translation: CATRGGTGNTGELFF.

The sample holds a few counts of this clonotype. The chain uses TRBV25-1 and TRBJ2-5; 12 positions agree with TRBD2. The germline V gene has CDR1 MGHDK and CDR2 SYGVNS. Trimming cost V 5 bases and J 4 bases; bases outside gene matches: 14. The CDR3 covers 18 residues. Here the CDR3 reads CASSSPPSGGDYPETQYF. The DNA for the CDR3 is TGTGCCAGCAGTTCCCCCCCTAGCGGGGGGGACTACCCAGAGACCCAGTACTTC.

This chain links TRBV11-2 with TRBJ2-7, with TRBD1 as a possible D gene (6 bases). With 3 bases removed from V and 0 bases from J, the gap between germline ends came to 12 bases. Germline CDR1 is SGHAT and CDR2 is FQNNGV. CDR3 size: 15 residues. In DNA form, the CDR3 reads TGTGCCAGCAGCTTCGACAGGCCCCTCTCCTACGAGCAGTACTTC. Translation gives CASSFDRPLSYEQYF.

The CDR3 DNA sequence: TGCGCCAGCAGCCAACGACTAGCGGGGGAACACGAGCAGTACTTC. It specifies CASSQRLAGEHEQYF. This chain connects TRBV4-3 to TRBJ2-7, with 12 nucleotides matching TRBD2. Germline CDR1 is LGHNA and CDR2 is YSLEER. Trimming took 2 bases from V and 5 from J; bases not matched to a gene: 4. The CDR3 is 15 residues long.

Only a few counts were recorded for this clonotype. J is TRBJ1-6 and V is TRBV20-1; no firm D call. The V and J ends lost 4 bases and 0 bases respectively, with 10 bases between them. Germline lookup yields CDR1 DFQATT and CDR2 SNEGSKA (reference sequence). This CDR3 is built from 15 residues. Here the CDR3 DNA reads TGCAGTGCTACCGTCGTTGACTCCTATAATTCACCCCTCCACTTT. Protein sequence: CSATVVDSYNSPLHF.

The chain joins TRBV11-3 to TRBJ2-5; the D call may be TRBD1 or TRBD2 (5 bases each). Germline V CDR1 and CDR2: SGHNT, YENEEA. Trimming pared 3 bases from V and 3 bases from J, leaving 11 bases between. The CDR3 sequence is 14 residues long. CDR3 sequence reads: CASSFGTVKETQYF. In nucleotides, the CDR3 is TGTGCCAGCAGCTTTGGGACGGTAAAAGAGACCCAGTACTTC.